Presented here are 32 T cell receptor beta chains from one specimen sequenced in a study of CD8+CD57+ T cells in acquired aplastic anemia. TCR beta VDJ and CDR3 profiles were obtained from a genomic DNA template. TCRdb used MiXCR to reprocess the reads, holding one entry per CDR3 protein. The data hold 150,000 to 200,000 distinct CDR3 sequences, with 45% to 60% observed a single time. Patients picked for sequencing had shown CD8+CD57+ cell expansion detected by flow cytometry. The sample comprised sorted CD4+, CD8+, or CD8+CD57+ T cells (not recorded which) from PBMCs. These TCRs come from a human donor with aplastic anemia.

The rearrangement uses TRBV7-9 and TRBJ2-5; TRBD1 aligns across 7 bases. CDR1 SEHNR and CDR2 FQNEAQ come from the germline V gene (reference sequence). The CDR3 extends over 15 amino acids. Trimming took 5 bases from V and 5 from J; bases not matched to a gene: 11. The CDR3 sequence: CASSVGDSDWETQYF. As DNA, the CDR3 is TGTGCCAGCAGCGTCGGGGACAGCGACTGGGAGACCCAGTACTTC.

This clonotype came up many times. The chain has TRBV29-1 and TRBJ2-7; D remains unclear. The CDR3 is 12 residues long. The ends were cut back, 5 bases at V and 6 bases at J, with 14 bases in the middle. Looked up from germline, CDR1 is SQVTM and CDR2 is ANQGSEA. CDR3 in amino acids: CSVISGLFEQYF. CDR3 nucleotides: TGCAGCGTTATATCGGGCCTTTTCGAGCAGTACTTC.

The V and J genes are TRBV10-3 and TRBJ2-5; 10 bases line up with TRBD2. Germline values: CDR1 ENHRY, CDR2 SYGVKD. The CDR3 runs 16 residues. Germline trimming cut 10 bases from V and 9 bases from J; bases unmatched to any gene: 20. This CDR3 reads CATKGELAGVDEAQYF. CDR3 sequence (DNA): TGTGCCACCAAGGGAGAGCTAGCGGGAGTGGACGAGGCCCAGTACTTC.

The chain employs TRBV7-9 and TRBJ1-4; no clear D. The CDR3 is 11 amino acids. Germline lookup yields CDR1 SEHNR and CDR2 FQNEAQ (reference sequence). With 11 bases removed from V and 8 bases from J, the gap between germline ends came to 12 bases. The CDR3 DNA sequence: TGTGCCGTCCCAAATTTGGAAAAACTGTTTTTT. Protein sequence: CAVPNLEKLFF.

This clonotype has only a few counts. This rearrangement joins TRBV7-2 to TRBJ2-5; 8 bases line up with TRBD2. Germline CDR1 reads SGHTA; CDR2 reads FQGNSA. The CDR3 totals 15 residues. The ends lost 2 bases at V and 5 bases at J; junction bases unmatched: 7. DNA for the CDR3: TGTGCCAGCAGCTTACGATCGACTAGCGTTGAGACCCAGTACTTC. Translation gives CASSLRSTSVETQYF.

In nucleotides, the CDR3 is TGTGCGTCAAGGGGAAATGGCTACACCTTC. It yields the protein CASRGNGYTF. The rearrangement links TRBV6-5 to TRBJ1-2, with a weak D call TRBD1 (5 bases). Germline CDR1 MNHEY, CDR2 SVGAGI. The CDR3 loop spans 10 amino acids.

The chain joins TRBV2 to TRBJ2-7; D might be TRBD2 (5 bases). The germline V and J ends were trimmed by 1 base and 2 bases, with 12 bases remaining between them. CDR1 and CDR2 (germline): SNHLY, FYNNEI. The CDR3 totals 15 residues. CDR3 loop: CASSEGSGIPYEQYF. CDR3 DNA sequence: TGTGCCAGCAGTGAAGGGTCCGGGATTCCCTACGAGCAGTACTTC.

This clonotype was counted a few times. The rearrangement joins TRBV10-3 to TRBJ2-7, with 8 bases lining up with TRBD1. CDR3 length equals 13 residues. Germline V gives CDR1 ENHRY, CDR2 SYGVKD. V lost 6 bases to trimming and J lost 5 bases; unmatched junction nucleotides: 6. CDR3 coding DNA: TGTGCCATCAGGACAGGGGACTCGGACGAGCAGTACTTC. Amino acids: CAIRTGDSDEQYF.

CDR3 in DNA: TGTGCCACCAGTGGGTCCGACAGGGGGTGGAACGAGCAGTACTTC. Its protein is CATSGSDRGWNEQYF. The gene calls are TRBV24-1 and TRBJ2-7; 9 bases line up with TRBD1. The CDR3 covers 15 residues. V shed 5 bases and J 5 bases; nucleotides not matched to a gene: 9. In germline, CDR1 is KGHDR, CDR2 SFDVKD.

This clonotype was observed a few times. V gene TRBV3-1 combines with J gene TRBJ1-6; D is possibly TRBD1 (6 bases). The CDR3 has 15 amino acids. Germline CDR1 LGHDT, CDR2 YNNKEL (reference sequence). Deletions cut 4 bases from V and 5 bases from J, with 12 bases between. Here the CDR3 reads CASSRREGDNSPLHF. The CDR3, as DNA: TGTGCCAGCAGCCGCCGGGAGGGGGATAATTCACCCCTCCACTTT.

As DNA, the CDR3 is TGTGCCAGCAGCTTAGCGGATACCTACGAGCAGTACTTC. It is translated as CASSLADTYEQYF. This chain joins TRBV7-2 and TRBJ2-7; D is uncertain. V was clipped by 0 bases and J by 2 bases, with 5 bases between them. Germline-derived CDR1 and CDR2 are SGHTA and FQGNSA. The CDR3 contains 13 residues.

DNA of the CDR3: TGTGCCAGCAGCAAAGCACAGGGGGCAAGGAACACTGAAGCTTTCTTT. It yields the protein CASSKAQGARNTEAFF. The V and J genes are TRBV11-1 and TRBJ1-1; 9 positions agree with TRBD1. V was clipped by 5 bases and J by 1 base; unmatched bases: 8. Germline V lookup: CDR1 SGHAT, CDR2 FQDESV (reference sequence). The CDR3 has 16 amino acids.

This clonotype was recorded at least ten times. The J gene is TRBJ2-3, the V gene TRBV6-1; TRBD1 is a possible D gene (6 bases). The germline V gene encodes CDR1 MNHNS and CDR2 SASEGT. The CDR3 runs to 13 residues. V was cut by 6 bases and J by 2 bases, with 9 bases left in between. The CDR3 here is CASRDSPTDTQYF. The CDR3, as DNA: TGTGCCAGCAGGGACAGCCCCACAGATACGCAGTATTTT.

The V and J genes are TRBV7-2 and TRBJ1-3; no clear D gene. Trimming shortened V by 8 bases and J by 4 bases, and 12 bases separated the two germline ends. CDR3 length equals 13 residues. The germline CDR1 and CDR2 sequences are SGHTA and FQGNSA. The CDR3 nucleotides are TGTGCCAGCGGTCCCGATTACGGAAACACCATATATTTT. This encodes CASGPDYGNTIYF.

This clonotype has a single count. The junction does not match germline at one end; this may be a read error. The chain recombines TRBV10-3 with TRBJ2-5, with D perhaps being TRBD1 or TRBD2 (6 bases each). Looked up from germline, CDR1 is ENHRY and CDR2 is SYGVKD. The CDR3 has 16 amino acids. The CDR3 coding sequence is TGTGCCAGCAGTGAAGCGGGTATAGGGGGTAAAGAGACCCAGTACTTC. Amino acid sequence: CASSEAGIGGKETQYF.

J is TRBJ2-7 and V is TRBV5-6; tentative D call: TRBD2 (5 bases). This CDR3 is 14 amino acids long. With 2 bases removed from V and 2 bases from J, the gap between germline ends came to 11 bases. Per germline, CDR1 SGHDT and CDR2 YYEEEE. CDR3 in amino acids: CASSFSGLTYEQYF. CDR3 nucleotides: TGTGCCAGCAGCTTCTCGGGGTTGACCTACGAGCAGTACTTC.

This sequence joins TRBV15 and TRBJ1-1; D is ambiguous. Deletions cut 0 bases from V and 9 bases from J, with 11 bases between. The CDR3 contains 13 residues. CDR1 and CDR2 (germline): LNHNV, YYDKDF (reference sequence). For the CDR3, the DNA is TGTGCCACCAGCAGAGATGCCAGAAATAAAGCTTTCTTT. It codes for CATSRDARNKAFF.

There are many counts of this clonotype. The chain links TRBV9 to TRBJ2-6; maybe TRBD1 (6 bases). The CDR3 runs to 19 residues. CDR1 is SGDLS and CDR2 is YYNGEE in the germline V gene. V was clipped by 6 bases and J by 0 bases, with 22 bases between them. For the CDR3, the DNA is TGTGCCAGCAAACGGGTTGTCAGGGGCTCGTACTCTGGGGCCAACGTCCTGACTTTC. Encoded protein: CASKRVVRGSYSGANVLTF.

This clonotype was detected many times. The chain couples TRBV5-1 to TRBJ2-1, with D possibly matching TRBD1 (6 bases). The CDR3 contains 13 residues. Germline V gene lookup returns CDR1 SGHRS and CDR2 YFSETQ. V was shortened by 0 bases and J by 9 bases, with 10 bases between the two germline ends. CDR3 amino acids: CASSLDREGEQFF. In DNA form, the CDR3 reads TGCGCCAGCAGCTTGGACAGGGAAGGTGAGCAGTTCTTC.

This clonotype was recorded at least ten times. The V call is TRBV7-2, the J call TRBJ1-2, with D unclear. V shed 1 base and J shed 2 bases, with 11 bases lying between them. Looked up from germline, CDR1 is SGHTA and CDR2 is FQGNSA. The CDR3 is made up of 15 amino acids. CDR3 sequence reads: CASSLGLGENYGYTF. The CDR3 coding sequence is TGTGCCAGCAGCTTAGGGCTGGGCGAGAACTATGGCTACACCTTC.

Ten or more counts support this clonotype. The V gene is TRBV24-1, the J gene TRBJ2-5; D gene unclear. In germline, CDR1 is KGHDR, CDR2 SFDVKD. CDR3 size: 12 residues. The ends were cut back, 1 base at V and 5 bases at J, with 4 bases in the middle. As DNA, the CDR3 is TGTGCCACCAGTGATTTTTGGGAGACCCAGTACTTC. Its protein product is CATSDFWETQYF.

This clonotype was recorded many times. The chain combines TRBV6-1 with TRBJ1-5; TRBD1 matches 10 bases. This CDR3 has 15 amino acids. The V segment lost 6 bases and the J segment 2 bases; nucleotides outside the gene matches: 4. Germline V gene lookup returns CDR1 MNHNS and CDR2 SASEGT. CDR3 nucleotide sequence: TGTGCCAGCAGCCGGACAGGGGGGGGCAATCAGCCCCAGCATTTT. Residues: CASSRTGGGNQPQHF.

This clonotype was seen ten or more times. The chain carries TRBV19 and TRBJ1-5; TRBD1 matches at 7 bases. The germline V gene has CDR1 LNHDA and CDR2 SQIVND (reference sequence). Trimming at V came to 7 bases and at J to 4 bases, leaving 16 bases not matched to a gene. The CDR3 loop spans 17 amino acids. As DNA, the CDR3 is TGTGCCAGTAAAAGGACAGGTATTGAGTCGGGTAATCAGCCCCAGCATTTT. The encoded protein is CASKRTGIESGNQPQHF.

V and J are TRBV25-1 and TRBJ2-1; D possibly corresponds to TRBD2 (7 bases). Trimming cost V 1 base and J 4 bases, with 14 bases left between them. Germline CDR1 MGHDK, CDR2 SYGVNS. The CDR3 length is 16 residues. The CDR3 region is CASSESGGHTYNEQFF. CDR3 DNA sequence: TGTGCCAGCAGTGAATCGGGGGGCCACACTTACAATGAGCAGTTCTTC.

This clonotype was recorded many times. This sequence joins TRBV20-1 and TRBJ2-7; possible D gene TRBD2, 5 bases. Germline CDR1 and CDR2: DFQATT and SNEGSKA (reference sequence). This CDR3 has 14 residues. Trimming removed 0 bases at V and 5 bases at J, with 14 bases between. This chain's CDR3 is CSARDFGRGNEQYF. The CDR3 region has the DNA TGCAGTGCTAGAGATTTTGGCCGGGGAAACGAGCAGTACTTC.

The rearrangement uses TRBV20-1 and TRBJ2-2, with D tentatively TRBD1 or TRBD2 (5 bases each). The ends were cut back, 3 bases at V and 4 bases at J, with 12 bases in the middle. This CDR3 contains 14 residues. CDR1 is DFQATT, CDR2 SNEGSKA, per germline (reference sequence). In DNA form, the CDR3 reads TGCAGTGCTAGGGGACGTAAGTCCACCGGGGAGCTGTTTTTT. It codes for CSARGRKSTGELFF.

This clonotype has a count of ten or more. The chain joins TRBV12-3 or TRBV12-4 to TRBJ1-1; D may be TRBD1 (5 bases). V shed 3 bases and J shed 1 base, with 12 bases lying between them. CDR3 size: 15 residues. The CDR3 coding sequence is TGTGCCAGCAGTTTGGGAGGGGCAGCGAACACTGAAGCTTTCTTT. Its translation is CASSLGGAANTEAFF.

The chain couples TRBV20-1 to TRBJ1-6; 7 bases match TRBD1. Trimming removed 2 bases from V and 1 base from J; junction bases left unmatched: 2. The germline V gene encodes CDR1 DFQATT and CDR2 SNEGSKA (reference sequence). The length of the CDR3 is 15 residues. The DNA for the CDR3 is TGCAGTGCTAGATGGGGACAGTCCTATAATTCACCCCTCCACTTT. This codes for CSARWGQSYNSPLHF.

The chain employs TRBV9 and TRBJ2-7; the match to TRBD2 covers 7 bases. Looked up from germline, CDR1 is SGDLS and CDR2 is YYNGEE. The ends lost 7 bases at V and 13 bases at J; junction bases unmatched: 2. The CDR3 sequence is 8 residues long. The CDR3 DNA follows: TGTGCCAGCGGGGGGGTTTACTTC. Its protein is CASGGVYF.

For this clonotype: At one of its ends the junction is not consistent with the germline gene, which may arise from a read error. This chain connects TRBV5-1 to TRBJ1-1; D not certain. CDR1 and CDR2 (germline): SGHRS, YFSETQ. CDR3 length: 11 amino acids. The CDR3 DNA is TGCGCCGGCAGCTGGGGATATGAAGCTTTCTTT. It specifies CAGSWGYEAFF.

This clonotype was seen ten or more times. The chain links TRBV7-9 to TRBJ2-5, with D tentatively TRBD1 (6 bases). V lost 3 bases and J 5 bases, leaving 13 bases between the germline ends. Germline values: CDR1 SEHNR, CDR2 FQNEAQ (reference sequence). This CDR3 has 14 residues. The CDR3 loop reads CASSLTGPGETQYF. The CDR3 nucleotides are TGTGCCAGCAGCTTGACAGGTCCCGGCGAGACCCAGTACTTC.

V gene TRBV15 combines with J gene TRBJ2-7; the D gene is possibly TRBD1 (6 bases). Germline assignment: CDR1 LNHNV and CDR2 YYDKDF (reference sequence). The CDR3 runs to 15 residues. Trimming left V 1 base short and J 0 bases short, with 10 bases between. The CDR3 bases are TGTGCCACCAGCAGAGGTCAGGGGAGCTCCTACGAGCAGTACTTC. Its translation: CATSRGQGSSYEQYF.